The sample holds many counts of the clone carrying this T cell receptor beta chain. As yet, its antigen is unknown. This specimen belongs to a study of neurological immune-mediated disorders. Study outcomes and limitations: Expansion of TCR clones was greatest in HTLV-1-associated myelopathy and smallest in multiple sclerosis, where it fell below that of healthy controls.

From 2 million PBMCs stored at -80 C, the unsorted libraries were generated. The authors made cDNA by 5'RACE with 10-nucleotide random UMIs. TCRdb independently ran MiXCR on the 5' RACE reads; one entry per CDR3 protein. This table has tens of thousands of distinct CDR3 sequences, around 12% appearing once. The TCR originated in a man aged 60 to 69 in good health. The sequenced sample was PBMCs.

The CDR3 DNA follows: TGTGCCAGCAGCGCGTATGACAGAATAGGTCTAGACACTGAAGCTTTCTTT. Protein product: CASSAYDRIGLDTEAFF. The rearrangement links TRBV28 to TRBJ1-1; D might be TRBD1 (5 bases). CDR1 is MDHEN and CDR2 is SYDVKM in the germline V gene. V was clipped by 6 bases and J by 3 bases, with 23 bases between them. The CDR3 sequence is 17 residues long.